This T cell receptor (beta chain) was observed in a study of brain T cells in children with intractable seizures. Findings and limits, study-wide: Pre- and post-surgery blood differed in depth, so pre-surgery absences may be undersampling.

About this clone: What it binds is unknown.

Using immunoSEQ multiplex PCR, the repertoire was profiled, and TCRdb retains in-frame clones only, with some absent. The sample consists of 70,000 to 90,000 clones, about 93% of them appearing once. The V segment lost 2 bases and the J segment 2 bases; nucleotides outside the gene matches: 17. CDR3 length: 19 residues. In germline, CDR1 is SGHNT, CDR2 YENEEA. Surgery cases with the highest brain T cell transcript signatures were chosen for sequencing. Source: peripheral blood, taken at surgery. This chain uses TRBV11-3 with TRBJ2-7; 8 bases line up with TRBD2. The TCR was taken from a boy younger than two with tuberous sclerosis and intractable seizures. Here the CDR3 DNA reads TGTGCCAGCAGCTTAAGGCCGGGGGTGATACTAGCGGCCACCTACGAGCAGTACTTC. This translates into CASSLRPGVILAATYEQYF.